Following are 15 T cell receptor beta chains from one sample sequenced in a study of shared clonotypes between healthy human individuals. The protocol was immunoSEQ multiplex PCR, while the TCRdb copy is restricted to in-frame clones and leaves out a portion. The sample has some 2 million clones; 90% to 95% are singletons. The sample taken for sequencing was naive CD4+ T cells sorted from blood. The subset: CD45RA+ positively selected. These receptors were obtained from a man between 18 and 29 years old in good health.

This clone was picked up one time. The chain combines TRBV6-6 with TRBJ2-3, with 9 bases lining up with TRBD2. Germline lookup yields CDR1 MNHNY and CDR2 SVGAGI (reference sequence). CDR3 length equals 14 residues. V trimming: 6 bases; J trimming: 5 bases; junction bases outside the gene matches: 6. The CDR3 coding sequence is TGTGCCAGCAGCGCGGGGGGGGCGGAAGATACGCAGTATTTT. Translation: CASSAGGAEDTQYF.

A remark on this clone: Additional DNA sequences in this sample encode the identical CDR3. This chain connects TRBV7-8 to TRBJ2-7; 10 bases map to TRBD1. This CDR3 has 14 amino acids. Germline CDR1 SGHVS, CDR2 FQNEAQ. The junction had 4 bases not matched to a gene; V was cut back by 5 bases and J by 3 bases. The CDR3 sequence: CASSLRDRGYEQYF. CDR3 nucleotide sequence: TGTGCCAGCAGCCTCCGGGACAGGGGCTACGAGCAGTACTTC.

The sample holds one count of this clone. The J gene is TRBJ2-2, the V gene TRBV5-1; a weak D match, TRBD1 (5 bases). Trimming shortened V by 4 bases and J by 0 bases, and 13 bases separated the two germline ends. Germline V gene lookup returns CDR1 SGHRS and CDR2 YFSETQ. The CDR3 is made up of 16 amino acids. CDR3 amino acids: CASSLQGSANTGELFF. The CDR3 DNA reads TGCGCCAGCAGCCTGCAGGGAAGTGCGAACACCGGGGAGCTGTTTTTT.

The CDR3 DNA follows: TGTGCCAGCAGAGACTCGGGACTGAGCTATGGCTACACCTTC. Encoded protein: CASRDSGLSYGYTF. The gene calls are TRBV6-5 and TRBJ1-2; perhaps TRBD1 as D (5 bases). The CDR3 is made up of 14 amino acids. Germline CDR1 and CDR2: MNHEY and SVGAGI. V was pared by 6 bases and J by 4 bases, with 15 bases between.

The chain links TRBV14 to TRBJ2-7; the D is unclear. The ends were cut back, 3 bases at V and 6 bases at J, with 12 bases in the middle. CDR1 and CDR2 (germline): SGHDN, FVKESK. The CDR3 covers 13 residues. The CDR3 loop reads CASSQSVFSEQYF. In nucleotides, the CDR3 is TGTGCCAGCAGCCAGTCTGTATTCTCCGAGCAGTACTTC.

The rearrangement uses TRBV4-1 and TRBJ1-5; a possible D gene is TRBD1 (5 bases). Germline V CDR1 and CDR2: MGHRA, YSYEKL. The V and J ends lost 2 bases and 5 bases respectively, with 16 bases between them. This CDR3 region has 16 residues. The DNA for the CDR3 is TGCGCCAGCAGCCAAAATGTGGGACGTTCGGATCAGCCCCAGCATTTT. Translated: CASSQNVGRSDQPQHF.

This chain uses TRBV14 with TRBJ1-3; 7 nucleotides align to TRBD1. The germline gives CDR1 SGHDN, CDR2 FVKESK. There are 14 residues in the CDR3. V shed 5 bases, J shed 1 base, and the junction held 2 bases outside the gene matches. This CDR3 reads CASSDRASGNTIYF. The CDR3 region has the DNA TGTGCCAGCAGCGACAGGGCATCTGGAAACACCATATATTTT.

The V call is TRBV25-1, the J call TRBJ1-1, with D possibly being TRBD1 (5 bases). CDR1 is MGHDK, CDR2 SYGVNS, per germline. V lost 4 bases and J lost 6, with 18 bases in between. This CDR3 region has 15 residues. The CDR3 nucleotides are TGTGCCAGCAGTGTTCCTCGGGACCTGGGGGCTGAAGCTTTCTTT. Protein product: CASSVPRDLGAEAFF.

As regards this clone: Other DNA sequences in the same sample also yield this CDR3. CDR3: CASSLSFGGSYEQYF. CDR3 nucleotides: TGTGCCAGCAGTTTATCGTTCGGGGGAAGCTACGAGCAGTACTTC. The rearrangement joins TRBV27 to TRBJ2-7; tentatively, D is TRBD2 (6 bases). Between the trimmed V and J ends, which lost 0 bases and 3 bases, there was a span of 12 bases. The CDR3 is made up of 15 amino acids. CDR1 and CDR2 from the germline V gene are MNHEY and SMNVEV (reference sequence).

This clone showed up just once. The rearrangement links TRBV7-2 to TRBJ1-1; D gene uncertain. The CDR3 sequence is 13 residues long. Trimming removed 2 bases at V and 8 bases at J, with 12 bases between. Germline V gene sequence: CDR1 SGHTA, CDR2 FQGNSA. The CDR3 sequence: CASSLSPAAEAFF. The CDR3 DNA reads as TGTGCCAGCAGCTTATCCCCCGCCGCGGAAGCTTTCTTT.

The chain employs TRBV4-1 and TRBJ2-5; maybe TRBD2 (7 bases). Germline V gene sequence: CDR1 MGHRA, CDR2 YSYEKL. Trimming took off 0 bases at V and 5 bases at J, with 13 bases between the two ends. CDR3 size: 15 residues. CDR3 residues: CASSQDYGGRETQYF. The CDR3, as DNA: TGCGCCAGCAGCCAAGATTACGGGGGGCGTGAGACCCAGTACTTC.

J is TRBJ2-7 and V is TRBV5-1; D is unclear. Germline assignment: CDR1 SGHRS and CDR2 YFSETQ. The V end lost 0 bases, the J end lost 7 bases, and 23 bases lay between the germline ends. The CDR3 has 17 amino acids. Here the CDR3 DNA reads TGCGCCAGCAGCTTGGCCGCTTCGGCGAACTACCCACTGGAGCAGTACTTC. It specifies CASSLAASANYPLEQYF.

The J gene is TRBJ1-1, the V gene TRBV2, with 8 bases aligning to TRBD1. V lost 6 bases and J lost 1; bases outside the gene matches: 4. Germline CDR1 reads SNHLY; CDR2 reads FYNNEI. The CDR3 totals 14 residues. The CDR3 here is CASRTGTGNTEAFF. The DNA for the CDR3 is TGTGCCAGCAGGACCGGGACAGGGAACACTGAAGCTTTCTTT.

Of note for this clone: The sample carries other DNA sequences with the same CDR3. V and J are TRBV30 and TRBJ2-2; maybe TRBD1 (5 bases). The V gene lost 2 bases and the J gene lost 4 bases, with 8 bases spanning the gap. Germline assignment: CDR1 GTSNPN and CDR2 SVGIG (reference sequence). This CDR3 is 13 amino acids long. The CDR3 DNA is TGTGCCTGGAGTTCAAGGGGCACCGGGGAGCTGTTTTTT. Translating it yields CAWSSRGTGELFF.

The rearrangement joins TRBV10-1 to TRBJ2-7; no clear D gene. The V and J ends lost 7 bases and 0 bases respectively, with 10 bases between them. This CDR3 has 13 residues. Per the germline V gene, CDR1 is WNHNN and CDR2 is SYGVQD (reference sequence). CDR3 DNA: TGCGCCAGCAAAGAGTCAGACTCCTACGAGCAGTACTTC. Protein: CASKESDSYEQYF.